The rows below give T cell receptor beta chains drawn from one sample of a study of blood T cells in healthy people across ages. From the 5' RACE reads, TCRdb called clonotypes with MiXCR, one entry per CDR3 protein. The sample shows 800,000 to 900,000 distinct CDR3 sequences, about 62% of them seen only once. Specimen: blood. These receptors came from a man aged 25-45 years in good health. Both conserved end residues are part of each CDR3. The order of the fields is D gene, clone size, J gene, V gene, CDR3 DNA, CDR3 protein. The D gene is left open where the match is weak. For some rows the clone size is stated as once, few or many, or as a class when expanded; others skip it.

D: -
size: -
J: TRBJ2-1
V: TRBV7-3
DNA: TGTGCCAGCAGCCCCGATCCTGACAGATACAATGAGCAGTTCTTC
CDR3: CASSPDPDRYNEQFF

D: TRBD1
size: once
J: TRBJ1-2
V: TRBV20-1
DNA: TGCAGTGCTAGAGATCGCGGGACAGGGTCCTCAAAAGCTAACTATGGCTACACCTTC
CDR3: CSARDRGTGSSKANYGYTF

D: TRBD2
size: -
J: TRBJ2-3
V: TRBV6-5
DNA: TGTGCCAGCAGTTTATTCGCGGGGGACGATACGCAGTATTTT
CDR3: CASSLFAGDDTQYF

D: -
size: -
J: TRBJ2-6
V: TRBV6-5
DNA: TGTGCCAGCAACCGGCAGGGAGGCTCTGGGGCCAACGTCCTGACTTTC
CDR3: CASNRQGGSGANVLTF

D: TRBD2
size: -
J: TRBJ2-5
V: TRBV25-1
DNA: TGTGCCAGCAAGAGGACTAGCGGGAGGTTGGAGACCCAGTACTTC
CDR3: CASKRTSGRLETQYF

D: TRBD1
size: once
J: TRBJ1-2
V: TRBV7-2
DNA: TGTGCCAGCAGCCTTCCCGGGACAGGGACCTATGGCTACACCTTC
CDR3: CASSLPGTGTYGYTF

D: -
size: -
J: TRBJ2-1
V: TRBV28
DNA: TGTGCCATTCAGGACGGCTACTCCTACAATGAGCAGTTCTTC
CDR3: CAIQDGYSYNEQFF

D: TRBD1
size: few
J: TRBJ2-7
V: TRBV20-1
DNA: TGCAGTGCTAGAGATTTGAGGGGGCCCGCCGACGAGCAGTACTTC
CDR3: CSARDLRGPADEQYF

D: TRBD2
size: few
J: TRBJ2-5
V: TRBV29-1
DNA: TGCAGCGTAGAAAGCGGGGGGGCCCGAGAGACCCAGTACTTC
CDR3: CSVESGGARETQYF

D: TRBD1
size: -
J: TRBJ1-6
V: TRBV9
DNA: TGTGCCAGCAGCGAGAGAGGGGGGACAGGAATGAACTCACCCCTCCACTTT
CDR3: CASSERGGTGMNSPLHF

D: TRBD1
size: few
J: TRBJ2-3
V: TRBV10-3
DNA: TGTGCCACTTACGGGACAGGGGGCACAGATACGCAGTATTTT
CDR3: CATYGTGGTDTQYF

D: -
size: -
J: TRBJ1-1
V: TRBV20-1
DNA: TGCAGTGCTAGTTTGGCCAGCTACCTTGAAGCTTTCTTT
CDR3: CSASLASYLEAFF

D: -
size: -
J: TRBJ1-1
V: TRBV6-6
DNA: TGTGCCAGCAGTCGGGGCCCGCCCAGCGAAGCTTTCTTT
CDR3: CASSRGPPSEAFF

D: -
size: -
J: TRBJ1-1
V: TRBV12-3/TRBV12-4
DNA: TGTGCCAGCAGTTTAGCAGGGGCTCGGACTGAAGCTTTCTTT
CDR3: CASSLAGARTEAFF

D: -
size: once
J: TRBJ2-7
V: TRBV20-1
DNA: TGCAGTGCGCCGAACCTGGAGAGGGCCTCCTACGAGCAGTACTTC
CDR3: CSAPNLERASYEQYF

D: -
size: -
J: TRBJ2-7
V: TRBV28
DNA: TGTGCCAGCAGTAGACGCCCGGGACCCTACGAGCAGTACTTC
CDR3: CASSRRPGPYEQYF

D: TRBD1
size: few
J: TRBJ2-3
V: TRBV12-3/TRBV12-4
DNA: TGTGCCAGCACCGCCGGGACAGAGACAGATACGCAGTATTTT
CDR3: CASTAGTETDTQYF

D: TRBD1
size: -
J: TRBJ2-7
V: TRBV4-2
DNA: TGTGCCAGCAGCCAAGGACAGGGTTCCCAATACGAGCAGTACTTC
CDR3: CASSQGQGSQYEQYF

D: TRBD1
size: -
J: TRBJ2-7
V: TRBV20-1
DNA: TGCAGTGCTAGAGATCGGACAGGCTACGAGCAGTACTTC
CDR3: CSARDRTGYEQYF

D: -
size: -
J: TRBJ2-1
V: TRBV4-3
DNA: TGCGCCAGCAGCCAAGATTCTCAGGTCTACAATGAGCAGTTCTTC
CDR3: CASSQDSQVYNEQFF

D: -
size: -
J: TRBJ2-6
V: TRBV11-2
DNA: TGTGCCAGCAGCAGCTTCAGATCCGGGGCCAACGTCCTGACTTTC
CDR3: CASSSFRSGANVLTF

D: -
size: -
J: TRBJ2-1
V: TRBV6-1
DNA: TGTGCCAGCAGTGAACCGGGATTTCCTGAGCAGTTCTTC
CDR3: CASSEPGFPEQFF

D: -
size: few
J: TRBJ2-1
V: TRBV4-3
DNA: TGCGCCAGCAGCCGGCTTATCGGACGGGACTCCTACAATGAGCAGTTCTTC
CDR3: CASSRLIGRDSYNEQFF

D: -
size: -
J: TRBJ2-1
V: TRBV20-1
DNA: TGCAGTGCTAGTCTGGGGGTCGCCTACAATGAGCAGTTCTTC
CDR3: CSASLGVAYNEQFF

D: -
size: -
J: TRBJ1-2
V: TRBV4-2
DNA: TGTGCCAGCAGCCAAGGGCGCAGGAGCTATGGCTACACCTTC
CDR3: CASSQGRRSYGYTF

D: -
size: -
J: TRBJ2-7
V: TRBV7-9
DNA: TGTGCCAGCAGCTTAATGGACGGTGACTCCTACGAGCAGTACTTC
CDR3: CASSLMDGDSYEQYF

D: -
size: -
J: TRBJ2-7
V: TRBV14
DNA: TGTGCCAGCAGCCGCTTCCGGACGATCGAGCAGTACTTC
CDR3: CASSRFRTIEQYF

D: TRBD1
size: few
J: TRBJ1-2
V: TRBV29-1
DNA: TGCAGCGTTGGGACGACAGGGAATGGCTACACCTTC
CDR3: CSVGTTGNGYTF

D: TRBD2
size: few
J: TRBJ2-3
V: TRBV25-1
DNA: TGTGCCAGCAGTGACGGGAGGAGTTGGTTCATGGATACGCAGTATTTT
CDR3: CASSDGRSWFMDTQYF

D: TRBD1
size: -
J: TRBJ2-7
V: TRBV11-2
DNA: TGTGCCAGCAGCTGGCCGGGACAGGGACGTGCCGAGCAGTACTTC
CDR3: CASSWPGQGRAEQYF

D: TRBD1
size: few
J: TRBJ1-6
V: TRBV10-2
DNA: TGCGCCAGCATTAGGGGGCTGGTTAATTCACCCCTCCACTTT
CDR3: CASIRGLVNSPLHF

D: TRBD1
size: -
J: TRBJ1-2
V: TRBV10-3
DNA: TGTGCCATCAGTGCGTTAACAGGGGGGGACTATGGCTACACCTTC
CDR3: CAISALTGGDYGYTF